A selection of T cell receptor beta chains follows, all from one sample in a study of shared clonotypes between healthy human individuals. The repertoire was sequenced with immunoSEQ multiplex PCR; TCRdb's copy has only in-frame clones and lacks some. The table has about 2 million clones, about 95% seen once; the top ten hold 0.9% to 1.4%. The specimen sequenced was naive CD8+ T cells sorted from blood. Every receptor here comes from a man aged 18 to 30 in good health. CDR3s include the opening cysteine and the closing phenylalanine or tryptophan. Each record gives: CDR3 protein, CDR3 DNA, clone size, D gene, V gene, J gene. The D gene is left open where the match is weak. Size tells how often a clone was seen (once, few, many) or the class of an expanded clone, and some rows leave it out.

cdr3_aa: CAIQGALGEQYF; cdr3_nt: TGTGCCATACAGGGGGCCCTGGGCGAGCAGTACTTC; clone_size: NA; d_call: TRBD1; v_call: TRBV10-3; j_call: TRBJ2-7
cdr3_aa: CASTQDLGYTF; cdr3_nt: TGTGCCAGTACCCAGGATCTTGGCTACACCTTC; clone_size: NA; d_call: NA; v_call: TRBV19; j_call: TRBJ1-2
cdr3_aa: CASSGGQNNEKLFF; cdr3_nt: TGTGCCAGCAGTGGGGGACAGAATAATGAAAAACTGTTTTTT; clone_size: NA; d_call: TRBD1; v_call: TRBV28; j_call: TRBJ1-4
cdr3_aa: CAWSVLGSYNEQFF; cdr3_nt: TGTGCCTGGAGTGTACTAGGATCGTACAATGAGCAGTTCTTC; clone_size: once; d_call: NA; v_call: TRBV30; j_call: TRBJ2-1
cdr3_aa: CASSQDLVVGTANTEAFF; cdr3_nt: TGCGCCAGCAGCCAAGATTTGGTGGTGGGGACAGCGAACACTGAAGCTTTCTTT; clone_size: NA; d_call: TRBD1; v_call: TRBV4-3; j_call: TRBJ1-1
cdr3_aa: CASSTANTGELFF; cdr3_nt: TGTGCCAGCTCGACAGCGAACACCGGGGAGCTGTTTTTT; clone_size: NA; d_call: NA; v_call: TRBV7-9; j_call: TRBJ2-2
cdr3_aa: CASSWLAGRSYEQYF; cdr3_nt: TGTGCCAGCAGCTGGCTAGCGGGGCGCTCCTACGAGCAGTACTTC; clone_size: NA; d_call: TRBD2; v_call: TRBV11-2; j_call: TRBJ2-7
cdr3_aa: CASSSDGSGWETQYF; cdr3_nt: TGTGCCAGCAGCTCCGATGGTTCGGGGTGGGAGACCCAGTACTTC; clone_size: NA; d_call: NA; v_call: TRBV5-6; j_call: TRBJ2-5
cdr3_aa: CASSLRREETQYF; cdr3_nt: TGTGCCAGCAGTTTACGCAGGGAGGAGACCCAGTACTTC; clone_size: NA; d_call: NA; v_call: TRBV27; j_call: TRBJ2-5
cdr3_aa: CASSLSKGHYTYEQYF; cdr3_nt: TGTGCCAGCAGTTTATCGAAGGGACACTACACCTACGAGCAGTACTTC; clone_size: NA; d_call: NA; v_call: TRBV27; j_call: TRBJ2-7
cdr3_aa: CAYATDSGNTIYF; cdr3_nt: TGTGCCTACGCGACAGACTCTGGAAACACCATATATTTT; clone_size: NA; d_call: NA; v_call: TRBV21-1; j_call: TRBJ1-3
cdr3_aa: CASSPNGGAEQFF; cdr3_nt: TGTGCTAGCAGCCCAAATGGGGGGGCCGAGCAGTTCTTC; clone_size: NA; d_call: NA; v_call: TRBV7-7; j_call: TRBJ2-1
cdr3_aa: CASSLGPGSYNEQFF; cdr3_nt: TGTGCCAGCAGCTTAGGGCCGGGTTCCTACAATGAGCAGTTCTTC; clone_size: NA; d_call: NA; v_call: TRBV11-1; j_call: TRBJ2-1
cdr3_aa: CASSPDLGTEAFF; cdr3_nt: TGCGCCAGCAGCCCGGACCTAGGGACTGAAGCTTTCTTT; clone_size: NA; d_call: NA; v_call: TRBV4-3; j_call: TRBJ1-1
cdr3_aa: CSVEQVPVGETQYF; cdr3_nt: TGCAGCGTTGAACAAGTGCCAGTTGGAGAGACCCAGTACTTC; clone_size: NA; d_call: NA; v_call: TRBV29-1; j_call: TRBJ2-5